One and the same sample provided the 30 T cell receptor beta chains below, sequenced in a study of cytomegalovirus exposure and HLA in healthy donors. Sequencing was performed with immunoSEQ multiplex PCR; in TCRdb, only in-frame clones are kept and a portion is missing. The sample has under 250,000 clones; roughly 85% are singletons. The sequenced sample was PBMCs. Source of these receptors: a woman aged 18-29 years in good health and CMV-seronegative.

This chain joins TRBV28 and TRBJ2-5; tentative D call: TRBD2 (6 bases). The germline CDR1 and CDR2 sequences are MDHEN and SYDVKM. The CDR3 runs to 14 residues. V was trimmed by 2 bases and J by 4 bases, leaving 11 bases between them. The CDR3 sequence is CASSLGGSPETQYF. DNA for the CDR3: TGTGCCAGCAGTTTAGGGGGGAGTCCAGAGACCCAGTACTTC.

The chain links TRBV5-8 to TRBJ2-1; 13 nucleotides align to TRBD2. V shed 5 bases and J 10 bases; nucleotides not matched to a gene: 9. The CDR3 spans 15 residues. The germline V gene has CDR1 SGHTS and CDR2 YDEGEE. This CDR3 is CASRPGTSGMEEQFF. As DNA, the CDR3 is TGTGCCAGCAGGCCCGGGACTAGCGGGATGGAAGAGCAGTTCTTC.

This CDR3 reads CASSEGTGVGQPQHF. CDR3 nucleotide sequence: TGTGCCAGCTCGGAGGGGACAGGAGTAGGGCAGCCCCAGCATTTT. The rearrangement joins TRBV5-8 to TRBJ1-5; 8 positions agree with TRBD1. J lost 7 bases, V lost 7 bases, and 13 bases had no gene match. Germline V gives CDR1 SGHTS, CDR2 YDEGEE. The CDR3 consists of 15 residues.

This chain connects TRBV18 to TRBJ2-5, with 13 bases lining up with TRBD2. CDR1 and CDR2 (germline): KGHSH, LQKENI. V lost 6 bases and J lost 5; bases outside the gene matches: 9. The CDR3 spans 16 residues. CDR3 coding DNA: TGTGCCAGCTCCCGCACTAGCGGGAGGGCCGGGGAGACCCAGTACTTC. Amino acids: CASSRTSGRAGETQYF. Together with reference TRBV18 and TRBJ2-5, the CDR3 gives the full variable domain: NAGVMQNPRHLVRRRGQEARLRCSPMKGHSHVYWYRQLPEEGLKFMVYLQKENIIDESGMPKERFSAEFPKEGPSILRIQQVVRGDSAAYFCASSRTSGRAGETQYFGPGTRLLVL.

The CDR3 loop is CSARDNLNTEAFF. In DNA form, the CDR3 reads TGCAGCGCAAGGGACAACCTGAACACTGAAGCTTTCTTT. The rearrangement uses TRBV29-1 and TRBJ1-1; D possibly corresponds to TRBD1 (6 bases). Germline V lookup: CDR1 SQVTM, CDR2 ANQGSEA. CDR3 length equals 13 residues. Trimming stripped 7 bases from V and 0 bases from J, with 12 bases between.

The genes are TRBV4-2 and TRBJ2-5, with TRBD2 matching 11 bases. In germline, CDR1 is LGHNA, CDR2 YNFKEQ. V gave up 0 bases and J gave up 5 bases; unmatched junction bases: 11. The CDR3 spans 18 residues. As DNA, the CDR3 is TGTGCCAGCAGCCAAGATACGGGGGGAGGGACTAGCGGTGAGACCCAGTACTTC. Protein: CASSQDTGGGTSGETQYF.

The sample holds a few counts of this clone. The chain uses TRBV27 and TRBJ1-1, with D perhaps matching TRBD1 (6 bases). V gave up 4 bases and J gave up 1 base, with 7 bases separating them. The CDR3 contains 13 residues. Germline loops: CDR1 MNHEY, CDR2 SMNVEV (reference sequence). CDR3 protein: CASSYRANTEAFF. The DNA of the CDR3 is TGTGCCAGCAGTTACAGGGCGAACACTGAAGCTTTCTTT.

The genes are TRBV29-1 and TRBJ2-3; D call uncertain. The V end lost 6 bases, the J end lost 0 bases, and 16 bases lay between the germline ends. CDR1 is SQVTM and CDR2 is ANQGSEA in the germline V gene. The CDR3 consists of 15 residues. In DNA, the CDR3 is TGCAGCGTACCAAAGGCCGGTTCTAGCACAGATACGCAGTATTTT. This codes for CSVPKAGSSTDTQYF.

This chain uses TRBV15 with TRBJ1-2, with D possibly matching TRBD1 (6 bases). The CDR3 spans 17 residues. V lost 0 bases to trimming and J lost 5 bases, with 19 bases between them. Looked up from germline, CDR1 is LNHNV and CDR2 is YYDKDF (reference sequence). Here the CDR3 reads CATSRDRPGGGGYGYTF. In nucleotides, the CDR3 is TGTGCCACCAGCAGAGATCGACCTGGAGGGGGAGGGTATGGCTACACCTTC.

V gene TRBV19 combines with J gene TRBJ2-7, with D maybe TRBD1 (6 bases). CDR1 and CDR2 from the germline V gene are LNHDA and SQIVND (reference sequence). V was clipped by 1 base and J by 5 bases, with 15 bases between them. This CDR3 region has 15 residues. The DNA for the CDR3 is TGTGCCAGTAGTATAGTGTCGCAGGGGACGCACGAGCAGTACTTC. Encoded protein: CASSIVSQGTHEQYF.

A single count supports this clone. This sequence joins TRBV7-7 and TRBJ2-5, with D perhaps being TRBD1 or TRBD2 (5 bases each). Germline V lookup: CDR1 SSHAT, CDR2 FNYEAQ (reference sequence). V shed 5 bases and J shed 2 bases, with 12 bases lying between them. This CDR3 comprises 14 residues. CDR3 amino acids: CASSPRGDQETQYF. CDR3 in DNA: TGTGCCAGCAGCCCGCGAGGGGATCAAGAGACCCAGTACTTC.

The CDR3 DNA sequence: TGTGCCAGCAGCGCAGACCTAGGGGAGGTGATACCTGAAGCTTTCTTT. The encoded protein is CASSADLGEVIPEAFF. J is TRBJ1-1 and V is TRBV5-4; D may be TRBD1 (5 bases). V was cut by 4 bases and J by 6 bases, with 22 bases left in between. Germline CDR1 SGHNT, CDR2 YYREEE (reference sequence). This CDR3 contains 16 residues.

This sequence joins TRBV5-6 and TRBJ2-5; no clear D. The germline CDR1 and CDR2 sequences are SGHDT and YYEEEE. Trimming shortened V by 2 bases and J by 0 bases, and 14 bases separated the two germline ends. The CDR3 extends over 16 amino acids. The CDR3 DNA sequence: TGTGCCAGCAGCTTTCGGGTTACACCCTACCAAGAGACCCAGTACTTC. Amino acids: CASSFRVTPYQETQYF.

In its sample, this clone was seen once. The rearrangement joins TRBV5-6 to TRBJ1-1; no definite D call. Germline lookup yields CDR1 SGHDT and CDR2 YYEEEE. The CDR3 length is 14 residues. Trimming left V 2 bases short and J 1 base short, with 9 bases between. The chain's CDR3 is CASSFRPGNTEAFF. CDR3 coding DNA: TGTGCCAGCAGCTTTCGACCTGGGAACACTGAAGCTTTCTTT.

As for this clone: The junction does not match germline at one end; this may be a read error. The chain combines TRBV7-9 with TRBJ2-1; 8 bases match TRBD2. Germline loops: CDR1 SEHNR, CDR2 FQNEAQ (reference sequence). This CDR3 region has 16 residues. The CDR3 loop reads CASSDTRGGSNNEQFF. In DNA form, the CDR3 reads TGTGCCAGCAGCGATACACGGGGGGGCTCCAACAATGAGCAGTTCTTC. Drawing the rest from reference TRBV7-9 and TRBJ2-1, the complete variable domain is DTGVSQNPRHKITKRGQNVTFRCDPISEHNRLYWYRQTLGQGPEFLTYFQNEAQLEKSRLLSDRFSAERPKGSFSTLEIQRTEQGDSAMYLCASSDTRGGSNNEQFFGPGTRLTVL.

V gene TRBV7-6 combines with J gene TRBJ1-5, with unresolved D. Per the germline V gene, CDR1 is SGHVS and CDR2 is FNYEAQ. Trimming left V 2 bases short and J 0 bases short, with 2 bases between. The CDR3 sequence is 13 residues long. The CDR3 spells CASSLSSNQPQHF. CDR3 sequence (DNA): TGTGCCAGCAGCTTATCTAGCAATCAGCCCCAGCATTTT.

V is TRBV27 and J is TRBJ2-1; D may be TRBD1 (6 bases). This CDR3 is built from 13 residues. Germline CDR1 and CDR2: MNHEY and SMNVEV (reference sequence). V was cut by 10 bases and J by 4 bases, with 14 bases left in between. The CDR3 sequence: CAIGRDTYNEQFF. The CDR3 coding sequence is TGTGCCATCGGCCGGGACACTTACAATGAGCAGTTCTTC.

The CDR3 loop is CASSSPGQPSTDTQYF. CDR3 nucleotides: TGTGCCAGCAGTTCCCCCGGACAGCCGAGCACAGATACGCAGTATTTT. This chain connects TRBV28 to TRBJ2-3; D possibly corresponds to TRBD1 (6 bases). V was clipped by 4 bases and J by 0 bases, with 14 bases between them. CDR3 length: 16 residues. CDR1 and CDR2 (germline): MDHEN, SYDVKM.

This chain uses TRBV5-1 with TRBJ1-4; D remains unclear. V was trimmed by 1 base and J by 8 bases, leaving 12 bases between them. Germline lookup yields CDR1 SGHRS and CDR2 YFSETQ. The CDR3 has 14 amino acids. The CDR3 loop reads CASSLRENHEKLFF. The CDR3 DNA is TGCGCCAGCAGCTTGCGAGAAAATCACGAAAAACTGTTTTTT.

This chain uses TRBV7-6 with TRBJ2-3; 10 nucleotides align to TRBD2. There are 15 residues in the CDR3. Germline CDR1 reads SGHVS; CDR2 reads FNYEAQ. V was pared by 5 bases and J by 4 bases, with 6 bases of the junction left unmatched. DNA for the CDR3: TGTGCCAGCAGCCGACTAGGACTAGCGGCAGATACGCAGTATTTT. It translates to CASSRLGLAADTQYF. Drawing the rest from reference TRBV7-6 and TRBJ2-3, the complete variable domain is GAGVSQSPRYKVTKRGQDVALRCDPISGHVSLYWYRQALGQGPEFLTYFNYEAQQDKSGLPNDRFSAERPEGSISTLTIQRTEQRDSAMYRCASSRLGLAADTQYFGPGTRLTVL.

The rearrangement uses TRBV7-6 and TRBJ1-5; maybe TRBD1 (5 bases). Germline V gives CDR1 SGHVS, CDR2 FNYEAQ. Trimming removed 2 bases from V and 8 bases from J, with 10 bases in between. The CDR3 has 13 amino acids. The CDR3 nucleotides are TGTGCCAGCAGCTTAACAGCGGGGGAGCCCCAGCATTTT. Protein sequence: CASSLTAGEPQHF. The whole variable domain, remainder taken from reference TRBV7-6 and TRBJ1-5, is GAGVSQSPRYKVTKRGQDVALRCDPISGHVSLYWYRQALGQGPEFLTYFNYEAQQDKSGLPNDRFSAERPEGSISTLTIQRTEQRDSAMYRCASSLTAGEPQHFGDGTRLSIL.

This clone was seen a handful of times. V and J are TRBV6-1 and TRBJ2-7; 7 bases map to TRBD1. The CDR3 runs 15 residues. CDR1 and CDR2 (germline): MNHNS, SASEGT. J lost 0 bases, V lost 4 bases, and 6 bases had no gene match. The DNA for the CDR3 is TGTGCCAGCAGTGCGATCGGGACAGTCTCCTACGAGCAGTACTTC. It specifies CASSAIGTVSYEQYF.

The chain employs TRBV2 and TRBJ2-1; TRBD1 matches 8 bases. This CDR3 has 15 amino acids. The V segment lost 6 bases and the J segment 6 bases; nucleotides outside the gene matches: 10. Germline V gene data show CDR1 as SNHLY and CDR2 as FYNNEI. The CDR3 is CASRGAWTGFNEQFF. CDR3 in DNA: TGTGCCAGCAGGGGGGCTTGGACAGGGTTCAATGAGCAGTTCTTC.

The V gene is TRBV7-2, the J gene TRBJ2-1, with TRBD2 identical over 8 bases. The germline V gene encodes CDR1 SGHTA and CDR2 FQGNSA. The CDR3 has 15 amino acids. V lost 1 base to trimming and J lost 7 bases; unmatched junction nucleotides: 6. DNA for the CDR3: TGTGCCAGCAGCTTAGGGGATAGCGGGGTTAATGAGCAGTTCTTC. It is translated as CASSLGDSGVNEQFF.

This clone was seen at least ten times. This chain links TRBV6-5 with TRBJ2-7; 10 positions match TRBD1. J lost 6 bases, V lost 6 bases, and 8 bases had no gene match. Germline V CDR1 and CDR2: MNHEY, SVGAGI. The CDR3 is made up of 14 amino acids. This CDR3 reads CASSGTGVSSEQYF. DNA for the CDR3: TGTGCCAGCAGCGGGACAGGGGTTAGCTCCGAGCAGTACTTC.

The chain recombines TRBV29-1 with TRBJ2-5, with TRBD1 matching 9 bases. The length of the CDR3 is 12 residues. J was trimmed by 3 bases and V by 5 bases; bases with no gene match: 1. Germline CDR1 and CDR2: SQVTM and ANQGSEA. The CDR3 bases are TGCAGCGTTAGGGACAGGGAAGAGACCCAGTACTTC. Translating it yields CSVRDREETQYF.

The V and J genes are TRBV9 and TRBJ1-1, with a possible D match to TRBD1 (5 bases). The germline V gene has CDR1 SGDLS and CDR2 YYNGEE. Trimming pared 3 bases from V and 1 base from J, leaving 10 bases between. This CDR3 is 14 amino acids long. The chain's CDR3 is CASSDGAWNTEAFF. CDR3 coding DNA: TGTGCCAGCAGCGACGGGGCTTGGAACACTGAAGCTTTCTTT.

This clone was recorded only once. The J gene is TRBJ2-7, the V gene TRBV5-1, with 8 bases lining up with TRBD2. V lost 7 bases, J lost 0 bases, and 6 bases stayed unmatched. This CDR3 has 14 residues. Per germline, CDR1 SGHRS and CDR2 YFSETQ. For the CDR3, the DNA is TGCGCCAGCGCTCCCGGGACTAGCTCCTACGAGCAGTACTTC. This gives the protein CASAPGTSSYEQYF.

V and J are TRBV2 and TRBJ2-1; 12 bases align to TRBD2. The CDR3 is made up of 17 amino acids. Trimming at V came to 5 bases and at J to 0 bases, leaving 5 bases not matched to a gene. The germline CDR1 and CDR2 sequences are SNHLY and FYNNEI. The chain's CDR3 is CASSPLAGGSSYNEQFF. The DNA of the CDR3 is TGTGCCAGCAGTCCTCTAGCGGGAGGGAGCTCCTACAATGAGCAGTTCTTC.

The V call is TRBV6-5, the J call TRBJ1-1, with D possibly being TRBD1 (6 bases). In germline, CDR1 is MNHEY, CDR2 SVGAGI. The CDR3 has 16 residues. Trimming removed 0 bases at V and 0 bases at J, with 11 bases between. The CDR3 nucleotides read TGTGCCAGCAGTTACTCAACAGGGAGAATGAACACTGAAGCTTTCTTT. It yields the protein CASSYSTGRMNTEAFF.